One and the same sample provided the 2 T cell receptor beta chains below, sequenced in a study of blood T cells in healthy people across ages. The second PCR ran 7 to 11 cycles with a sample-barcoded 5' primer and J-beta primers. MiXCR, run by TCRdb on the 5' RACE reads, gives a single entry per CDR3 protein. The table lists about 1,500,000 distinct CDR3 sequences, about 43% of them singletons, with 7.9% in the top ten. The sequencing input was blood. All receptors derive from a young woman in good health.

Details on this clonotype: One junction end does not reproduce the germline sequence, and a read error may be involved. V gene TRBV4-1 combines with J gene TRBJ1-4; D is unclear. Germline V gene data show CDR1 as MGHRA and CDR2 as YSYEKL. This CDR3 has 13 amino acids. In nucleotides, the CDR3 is TGCGCCAGCAGCCCCCAGTCCAATGAAAAACGGTTTTTT. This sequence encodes CASSPQSNEKRFF.

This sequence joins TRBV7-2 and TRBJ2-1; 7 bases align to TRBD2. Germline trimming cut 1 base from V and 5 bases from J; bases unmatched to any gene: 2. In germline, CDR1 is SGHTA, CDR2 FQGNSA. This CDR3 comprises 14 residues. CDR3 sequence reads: CASSLGGTNNEQFF. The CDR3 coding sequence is TGTGCCAGCAGCTTAGGTGGGACTAACAATGAGCAGTTCTTC.